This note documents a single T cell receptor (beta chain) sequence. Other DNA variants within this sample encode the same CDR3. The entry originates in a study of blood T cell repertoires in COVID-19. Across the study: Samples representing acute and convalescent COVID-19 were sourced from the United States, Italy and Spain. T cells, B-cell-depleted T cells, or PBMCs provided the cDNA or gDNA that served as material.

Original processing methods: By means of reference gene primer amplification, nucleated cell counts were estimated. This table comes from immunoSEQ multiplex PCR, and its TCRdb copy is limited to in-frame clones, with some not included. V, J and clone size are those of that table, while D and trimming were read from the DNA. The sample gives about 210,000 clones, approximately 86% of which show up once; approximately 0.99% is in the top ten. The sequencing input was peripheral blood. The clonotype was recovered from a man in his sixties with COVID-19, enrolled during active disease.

The CDR3 spells CASSESGYGYTF. The CDR3 DNA sequence: TGTGCCAGCAGTGAATCAGGGTATGGCTACACCTTC. V usage is TRBV6-1 and J usage is TRBJ1-2, with a weak D call TRBD1 (5 bases). The CDR3 totals 12 residues. Germline V gives CDR1 MNHNS, CDR2 SASEGT. V was pared by 2 bases and J by 5 bases, with 6 bases between.